Presented here are 3 T cell receptor beta chains from one specimen sequenced in a study of cytomegalovirus exposure and HLA in healthy donors. PCR was performed using 60 Vbeta and 13 Jbeta primers. Profiling relied on immunoSEQ multiplex PCR, and the TCRdb table lists in-frame clones only, not all of them. The table lists about 190,000 clones, around 88% of them singletons, with more than 1.5% in the top ten. Sequenced sample: PBMCs. The origin of the receptors is a man aged 40-49 years in good health and CMV-seropositive.

The V call is TRBV5-4, the J call TRBJ2-1; TRBD1 agrees at 8 bases. The CDR3 has 15 amino acids. V lost 4 bases, J lost 0 bases, and 3 bases stayed unmatched. Per the germline V gene, CDR1 is SGHNT and CDR2 is YYREEE (reference sequence). DNA for the CDR3: TGTGCCAGCAGCCCGACAGGGGACTCCTACAATGAGCAGTTCTTC. It yields the protein CASSPTGDSYNEQFF.

This clone came up once. The J gene is TRBJ2-1, the V gene TRBV4-1, with 11 bases that match TRBD2. The CDR3 covers 15 residues. Trimming removed 6 bases from V and 4 bases from J; junction bases left unmatched: 5. Germline V gene data show CDR1 as MGHRA and CDR2 as YSYEKL. The CDR3 sequence is CASRTGTSGYNEQFF. CDR3 nucleotide sequence: TGCGCCAGCAGAACCGGGACTAGCGGTTACAATGAGCAGTTCTTC.

This sequence joins TRBV19 and TRBJ2-1; D unresolved. V was cut by 3 bases and J by 4 bases, with 13 bases left in between. The CDR3 runs 15 residues. Germline CDR1 and CDR2: LNHDA and SQIVND (reference sequence). Here the CDR3 DNA reads TGTGCCAGTAGTATTCAGGCTGGCCGTTACAATGAGCAGTTCTTC. It translates to CASSIQAGRYNEQFF.